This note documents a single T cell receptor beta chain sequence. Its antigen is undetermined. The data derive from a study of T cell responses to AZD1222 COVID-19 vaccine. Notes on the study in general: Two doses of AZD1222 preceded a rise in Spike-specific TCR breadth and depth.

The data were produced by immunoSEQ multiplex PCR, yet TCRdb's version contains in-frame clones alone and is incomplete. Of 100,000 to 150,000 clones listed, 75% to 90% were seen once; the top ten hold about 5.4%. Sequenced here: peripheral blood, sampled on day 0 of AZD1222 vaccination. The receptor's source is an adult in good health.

This CDR3 is CASSFGGGQETQYF. CDR3 DNA sequence: TGCGCCAGCAGCTTTGGGGGTGGCCAAGAGACCCAGTACTTC. The chain combines TRBV5-1 with TRBJ2-5; D might be TRBD1 or TRBD2, each matching 5 bases. Per germline, CDR1 SGHRS and CDR2 YFSETQ. V was clipped by 2 bases and J by 1 base, with 9 bases between them. The CDR3 spans 14 residues.